The sequence of this T cell receptor beta chain was determined in a study of CD8+ T cells in alopecia areata. Study outcomes and limitations: Affected scalp, especially in alopecia totalis/universalis, had a higher clonality than normal scalp did.

RNA was isolated and reverse transcribed to cDNA, the sequencing template. TCRdb's copy holds only in-frame clones and misses some; the assay was immunoSEQ multiplex PCR. The profile shows about 94,000 clones, about 70% of them singletons. The CDR3 is made up of 15 amino acids. J gave up 6 bases and V 3 bases, and 5 bases lay outside the gene matches. CDR1 is LGHNA and CDR2 is YSLEER in the germline V gene. Remarks on this clone: The antigen is not known.

Treatment noted: oral pan-JAK inhibitor, 5-10 mg twice daily. Individuals with alopecia areata gave both lesional scalp punch biopsies and peripheral blood for collection. This clonotype was sampled from a human donor with alopecia areata. Sequencing used CD8+ T cells sorted from blood, obtained around week 46, from a patient treated with tofacitinib. The gene calls are TRBV4-3 and TRBJ2-1; 10 bases line up with TRBD1. The CDR3 region is CASSHDRTGGNEQFF. CDR3 in DNA: TGCGCCAGCAGCCACGACCGGACAGGGGGCAATGAGCAGTTCTTC.